Listed here is a single T cell receptor (beta chain). Through a sample-barcoded 5' primer and a J-beta primer mix, a second PCR was run for roughly 6 to 11 cycles. TCRdb re-derived calls from the 5' RACE reads in MiXCR, one entry per CDR3 protein. Here the sample spans some 1,000,000 distinct CDR3 sequences, roughly 24% being singletons. The sample belongs to a study of blood T cells in healthy people across ages. The ends were cut back, 2 bases at V and 7 bases at J, with 15 bases in the middle. The CDR3 runs 16 residues. The V gene's germline CDR1 is MGHRA and CDR2 YSYEKL. The same sample was also used in a study of T cells of mothers and their children.

The sequenced sample consisted of blood. The chain joins TRBV4-1 to TRBJ1-6, with D tentatively TRBD1 (6 bases). The receptor was derived from a girl aged 2 to 10 in good health. CDR3 sequence (DNA): TGCGCCAGCAGCCAAACGACAGGAGGTGGGAATTCACCCCTCCACTTT. This codes for CASSQTTGGGNSPLHF.